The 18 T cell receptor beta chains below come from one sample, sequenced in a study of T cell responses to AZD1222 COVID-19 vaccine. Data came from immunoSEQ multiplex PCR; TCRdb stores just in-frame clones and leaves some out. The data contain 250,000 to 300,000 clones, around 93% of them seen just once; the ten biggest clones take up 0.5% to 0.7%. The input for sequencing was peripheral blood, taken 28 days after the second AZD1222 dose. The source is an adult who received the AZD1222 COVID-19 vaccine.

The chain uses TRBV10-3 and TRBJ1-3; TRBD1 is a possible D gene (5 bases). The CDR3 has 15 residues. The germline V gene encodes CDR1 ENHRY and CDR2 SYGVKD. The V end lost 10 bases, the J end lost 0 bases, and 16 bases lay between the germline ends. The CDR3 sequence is CATNAGTLSGNTIYF. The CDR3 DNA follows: TGTGCCACCAACGCAGGGACCCTCTCTGGAAACACCATATATTTT.

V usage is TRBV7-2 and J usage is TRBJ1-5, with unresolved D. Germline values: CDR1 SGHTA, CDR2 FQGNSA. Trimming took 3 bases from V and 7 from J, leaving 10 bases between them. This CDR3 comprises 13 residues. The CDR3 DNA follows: TGTGCCAGCAGCTTCGGGTTGGACCAGCCCCAGCATTTT. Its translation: CASSFGLDQPQHF.

The CDR3 DNA reads as TGTGCCAGCAGTCGGATAGATACGCAGTATTTT. Translating gives CASSRIDTQYF. This chain connects TRBV12-3 or TRBV12-4 to TRBJ2-3; D unresolved. This CDR3 has 11 amino acids. Trimming left V 5 bases short and J 5 bases short, with 5 bases between.

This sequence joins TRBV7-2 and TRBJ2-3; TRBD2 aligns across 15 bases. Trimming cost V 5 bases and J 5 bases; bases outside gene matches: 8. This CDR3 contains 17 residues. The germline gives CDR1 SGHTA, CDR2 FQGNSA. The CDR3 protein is CASSPRTSGRAGDTQYF. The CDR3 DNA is TGTGCCAGCAGCCCAAGGACTAGCGGGAGGGCCGGAGATACGCAGTATTTT.

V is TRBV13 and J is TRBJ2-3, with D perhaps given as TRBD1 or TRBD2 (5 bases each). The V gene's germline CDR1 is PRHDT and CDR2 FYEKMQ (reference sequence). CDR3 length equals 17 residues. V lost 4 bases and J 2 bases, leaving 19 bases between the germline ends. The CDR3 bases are TGTGCCAGCAGCTCCTCGCTGGGGGTTCTTTCCACAGATACGCAGTATTTT. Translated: CASSSSLGVLSTDTQYF.

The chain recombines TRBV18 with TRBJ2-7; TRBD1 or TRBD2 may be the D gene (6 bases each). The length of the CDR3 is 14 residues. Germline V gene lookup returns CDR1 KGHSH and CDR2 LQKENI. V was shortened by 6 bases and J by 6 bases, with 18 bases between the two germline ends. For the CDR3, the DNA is TGTGCCAGCTCCCTCGGGGGCCGAGACTCCGAGCAGTACTTC. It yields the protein CASSLGGRDSEQYF.

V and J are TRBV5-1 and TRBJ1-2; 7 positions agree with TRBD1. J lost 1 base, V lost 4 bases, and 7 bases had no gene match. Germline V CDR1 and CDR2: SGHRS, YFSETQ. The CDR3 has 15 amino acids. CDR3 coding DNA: TGCGCCAGCAGCCTGCAGGGGGGGTATAACTATGGCTACACCTTC. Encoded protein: CASSLQGGYNYGYTF.

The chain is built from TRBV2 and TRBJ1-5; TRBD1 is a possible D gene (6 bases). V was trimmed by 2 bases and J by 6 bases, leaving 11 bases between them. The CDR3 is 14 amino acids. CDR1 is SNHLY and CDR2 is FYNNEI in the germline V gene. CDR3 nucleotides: TGTGCCAGCAGTGAAACAGGGAGGACTCAGCCCCAGCATTTT. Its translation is CASSETGRTQPQHF.

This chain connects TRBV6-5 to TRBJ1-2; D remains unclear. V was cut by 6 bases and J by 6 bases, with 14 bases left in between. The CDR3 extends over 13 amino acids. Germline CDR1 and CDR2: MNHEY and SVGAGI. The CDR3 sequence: CASRAVGSHGYTF. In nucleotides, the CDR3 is TGTGCCAGCAGAGCCGTAGGCAGCCATGGCTACACCTTC.

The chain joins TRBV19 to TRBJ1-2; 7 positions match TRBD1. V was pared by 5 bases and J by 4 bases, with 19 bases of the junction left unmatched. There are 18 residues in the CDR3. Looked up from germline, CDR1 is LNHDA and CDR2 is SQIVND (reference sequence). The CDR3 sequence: CASSVLTGQKGPPYGYTF. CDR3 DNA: TGTGCCAGTAGTGTGCTTACGGGACAGAAAGGGCCTCCCTATGGCTACACCTTC.

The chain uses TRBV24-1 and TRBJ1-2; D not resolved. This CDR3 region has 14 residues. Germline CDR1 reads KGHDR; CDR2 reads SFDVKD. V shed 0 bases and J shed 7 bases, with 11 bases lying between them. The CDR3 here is CATSDLSRTGGYTF. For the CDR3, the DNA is TGTGCCACCAGTGATTTGTCCAGGACCGGTGGCTACACCTTC.

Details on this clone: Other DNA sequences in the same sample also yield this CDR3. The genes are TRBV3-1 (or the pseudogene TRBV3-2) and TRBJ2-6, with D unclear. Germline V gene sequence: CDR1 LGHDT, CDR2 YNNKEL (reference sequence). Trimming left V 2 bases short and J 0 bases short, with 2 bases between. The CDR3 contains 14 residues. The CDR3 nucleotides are TGTGCCAGCAGCCAATCCTCTGGGGCCAACGTCCTGACTTTC. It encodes CASSQSSGANVLTF.

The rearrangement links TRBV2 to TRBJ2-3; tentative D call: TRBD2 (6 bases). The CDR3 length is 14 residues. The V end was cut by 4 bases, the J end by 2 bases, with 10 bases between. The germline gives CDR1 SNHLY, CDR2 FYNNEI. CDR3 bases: TGTGCCAGCAGTGCCGGGACTTACACAGATACGCAGTATTTT. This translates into CASSAGTYTDTQYF.

The DNA of the CDR3 is TGCGCCAGCAGCTTGGAGGGGAACAACCTCTACGAGCAGTACTTC. As protein: CASSLEGNNLYEQYF. The V gene is TRBV5-1, the J gene TRBJ2-7; D may be TRBD1 (5 bases). V dropped 0 bases and J dropped 3 bases, with 13 bases sitting between them. The CDR3 spans 15 residues. Per germline, CDR1 SGHRS and CDR2 YFSETQ.

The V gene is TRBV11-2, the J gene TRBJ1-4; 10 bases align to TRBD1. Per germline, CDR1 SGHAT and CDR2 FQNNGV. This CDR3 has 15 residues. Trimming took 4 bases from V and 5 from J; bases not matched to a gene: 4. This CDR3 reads CASSSDRGPNEKLFF. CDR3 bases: TGTGCCAGCAGCTCTGACAGGGGGCCAAATGAAAAACTGTTTTTT.

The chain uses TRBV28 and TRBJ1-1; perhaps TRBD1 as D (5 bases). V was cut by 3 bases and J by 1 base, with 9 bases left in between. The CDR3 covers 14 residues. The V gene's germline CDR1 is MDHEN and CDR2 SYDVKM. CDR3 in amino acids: CASSFRGENTEAFF. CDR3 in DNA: TGTGCCAGCAGTTTTCGGGGGGAGAACACTGAAGCTTTCTTT.

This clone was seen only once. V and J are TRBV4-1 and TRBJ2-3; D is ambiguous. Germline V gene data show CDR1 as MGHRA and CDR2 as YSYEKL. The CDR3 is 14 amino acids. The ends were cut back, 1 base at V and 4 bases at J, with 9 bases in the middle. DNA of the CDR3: TGCGCCAGCAGCCAAGCACAGTATGCAGATACGCAGTATTTT. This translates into CASSQAQYADTQYF.

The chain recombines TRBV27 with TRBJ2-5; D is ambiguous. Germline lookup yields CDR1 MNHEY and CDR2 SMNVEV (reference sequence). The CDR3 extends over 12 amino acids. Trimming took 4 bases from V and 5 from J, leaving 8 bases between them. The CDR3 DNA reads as TGTGCCAGCAGTTCCGTCGGGGAGACCCAGTACTTC. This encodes CASSSVGETQYF.